The present TCR beta chain was sequenced within a study of post-analysis software for immune sequencing data. This clonotype was seen a few times. Its antigen is unidentified. Unique molecular identifiers were built into the TCR beta cDNA libraries. cDNA molecules numbering approximately 500,000 came from about 0.94 to 9.7 million T cells. MiXCR, run by TCRdb on the PCR reads, gives a single entry per CDR3 protein. The table records roughly 730,000 distinct CDR3 sequences, 30% of them present only once. The V segment lost 4 bases and the J segment 8 bases; nucleotides outside the gene matches: 11. The germline V gene encodes CDR1 SGDLS and CDR2 YYNGEE. This CDR3 is 14 amino acids long. General study findings and limits: TRBV5-6, TRBV5-1 and TRBV20-1 belonged to a set of about 5 TRBV segments that were more frequent in patients than controls.

The specimen was blood. The chain combines TRBV9 with TRBJ1-2; the match to TRBD1 covers 7 bases. The origin of this receptor is a girl aged 10 to 17 with multiple sclerosis. The CDR3 bases are TGTGCCAGCAGCCCAAGCACAGGGGTAGGCGGCTACACCTTC. Amino acid sequence: CASSPSTGVGGYTF.